This T cell receptor (beta chain) was sequenced during a study of T-cell memory formation after mild COVID-19. V lost 4 bases, J lost 0 bases, and 4 bases lay in between. The length of the CDR3 is 14 residues. The germline V gene has CDR1 SNHLY and CDR2 FYNNEI. The table lists this clonotype with many counts. TCRdb itself ran the 5' RACE reads through MiXCR, one entry per CDR3 protein. The sample records hundreds of thousands of distinct CDR3 sequences, around 15% being singletons. Sequenced: PBMCs or a T cell subset sorted from them (not recorded which). The receptor was derived from a young man who had mild COVID-19 (a few samples of this study predate the infection). Cell type and time point are not known. The chain combines TRBV2 with TRBJ2-6; no clear D gene. DNA of the CDR3: TGTGCCAGCAGTGCGAGCTCTGGGGCCAACGTCCTGACTTTC. Residues: CASSASSGANVLTF.